The rows below give T cell receptor beta chains drawn from one sample of a study of cytomegalovirus exposure and HLA in healthy donors. Only in-frame clones appear in the TCRdb table, and some are missing; sequencing was by immunoSEQ multiplex PCR. The sample holds roughly 180,000 clones, 80% to 90% seen once. Sequencing was performed on PBMCs. The receptors were gathered from a man between 18 and 35 years old in good health and CMV-seropositive. Each CDR3 is given with its conserved first and last residue. The D gene is left open where the match is weak. Size values are once, few and many counts, or a class for expanded clones, and some rows have none.

V: TRBV2
J: TRBJ2-5
D: TRBD1
size: NA
CDR3: CASSATGVETQYF
DNA: TGTGCCAGCAGTGCCACAGGGGTAGAGACCCAGTACTTC

V: TRBV7-2
J: TRBJ2-1
D: TRBD2
size: NA
CDR3: CASSLDSGGAFYNEQFF
DNA: TGTGCCAGCAGCTTGGATAGCGGGGGGGCCTTCTACAATGAGCAGTTCTTC

V: TRBV4-1
J: TRBJ2-7
D: TRBD2
size: few
CDR3: CASSQAPSGGVDEQYF
DNA: TGCGCCAGCAGCCAAGCCCCTAGCGGGGGGGTGGACGAGCAGTACTTC

V: TRBV5-1
J: TRBJ1-6
D: NA
size: NA
CDR3: CASSLGQASASPLHF
DNA: TGCGCCAGCAGCTTGGGACAGGCCTCGGCTTCACCCCTCCACTTT

V: TRBV9
J: TRBJ2-2
D: TRBD2
size: NA
CDR3: CASSVGRVTGELFF
DNA: TGTGCCAGCAGCGTCGGGAGGGTCACCGGGGAGCTGTTTTTT

V: TRBV13
J: TRBJ2-7
D: TRBD2
size: once
CDR3: CASSSRHKRGGYEQYF
DNA: TGTGCCAGCAGCTCCAGGCATAAGAGGGGAGGGTACGAGCAGTACTTC

V: TRBV7-2
J: TRBJ2-1
D: NA
size: NA
CDR3: CAVLGGGIEQFF
DNA: TGTGCCGTCCTAGGGGGGGGTATAGAGCAGTTCTTC

V: TRBV11-2
J: TRBJ2-1
D: TRBD1
size: once
CDR3: CASSPLTGTGMMDEQFF
DNA: TGTGCCAGCAGCCCCTTAACCGGGACAGGGATGATGGATGAGCAGTTCTTC

V: TRBV15
J: TRBJ2-7
D: TRBD1
size: NA
CDR3: CATSRDPGQGSEQYF
DNA: TGTGCCACCAGCAGAGACCCGGGACAGGGATCCGAGCAGTACTTC

V: TRBV10-3
J: TRBJ2-7
D: NA
size: once
CDR3: CAIAGTPGNYEQYF
DNA: TGTGCCATCGCCGGGACACCAGGTAACTACGAGCAGTACTTC

V: TRBV18
J: TRBJ2-4
D: TRBD1
size: NA
CDR3: CASSPPQGVVAKNIQYF
DNA: TGTGCCAGCTCACCCCCGCAGGGGGTGGTAGCCAAAAACATTCAGTACTTC

V: TRBV5-6
J: TRBJ2-5
D: NA
size: NA
CDR3: CASSLLQGQTQYF
DNA: TGTGCCAGCAGCTTGTTACAGGGACAGACCCAGTACTTC

V: TRBV27
J: TRBJ2-5
D: TRBD2
size: once
CDR3: CASSALKRDQETQYF
DNA: TGTGCCAGCAGTGCCCTAAAGCGGGATCAAGAGACCCAGTACTTC

V: TRBV2
J: TRBJ2-3
D: TRBD2
size: NA
CDR3: CASSERRGGASSTDTQYF
DNA: TGTGCCAGCAGTGAAAGACGCGGGGGGGCTTCAAGCACAGATACGCAGTATTTT

V: TRBV5-6
J: TRBJ1-4
D: NA
size: few
CDR3: CASNPELYATNEKLFF
DNA: TGTGCCAGCAATCCGGAGCTGTATGCAACTAATGAAAAACTGTTTTTT

V: TRBV6-1
J: TRBJ2-5
D: TRBD1
size: NA
CDR3: CASSGDRQETQYF
DNA: TGTGCCAGCAGTGGGGACAGACAAGAGACCCAGTACTTC

V: TRBV19
J: TRBJ1-5
D: NA
size: few
CDR3: CASSLAGGRGQPQHF
DNA: TGTGCCAGTAGCCTCGCGGGGGGAAGAGGCCAGCCCCAGCATTTT

V: TRBV7-2
J: TRBJ1-4
D: NA
size: NA
CDR3: CASSPGNNEKLFF
DNA: TGTGCCAGCAGCCCAGGGAATAATGAAAAACTGTTTTTT